This T cell receptor beta chain was sequenced during a study of T-cell memory formation after mild COVID-19 (dated by TCRdb to the early 2020s). Regarding the research as a whole: Most TCR sequence clusters were specific to one of the two donors. Longitudinal TCRalpha and TCRbeta repertoire sequencing tracked T-cell clones expanding and contracting after mild COVID-19 in two donors. Two young, previously healthy adult volunteers, one female and one male, were included in the cohort. General findings and caveats noted by the study authors: Contracting CD4+ clones were found mainly in CM and EM memory subsets, while CD8+ clones were enriched in EMRA. The second-wave clones that peaked on day 37 were not confirmed to be SARS-CoV-2 specific. From day 15 to 85, contracting clones showed balanced CD4/CD8 phenotypes, whereas a second wave of clones that expanded from day 15 to 37 leaned towards CD4+. Some responding clones were detected in pre-infection memory, which suggested that pre-existing cross-reactive memory T cells had joined the SARS-CoV-2 response. Only two mild cases were covered in the study, and larger cohorts including severe cases with pre-infection samples were considered necessary.

The instrument given in TCRdb is Illumina NovaSeq 6000. Using 5'RACE with constant-segment primers, TCRalpha and TCRbeta cDNA libraries were constructed, with sample barcodes and unique molecular identifiers added in the process. RNA was extracted from every sample with Trizol reagent. Amplification of the libraries took two PCR steps, and the second step added a second sample barcode plus Illumina TruSeq adapters. Sequencing of libraries was performed on an Illumina NovaSeq with 2 x 150 bp paired-end reads. In the original analysis: With migec v1.2.7, reads were demultiplexed and then collapsed into UMI-guided consensus sequences. Using mixcr v2.1.11, the UMI consensuses were aligned to TRA and TRB V and J templates and assembled into clonotypes. A clonotype was counted as expanded or contracted only when both edgeR and NoisET called the clonotype significant, with the noise models trained on biological replicates. For edgeR calls, the cutoffs were a false discovery rate-adjusted p below 0.01 and a log2 fold-change threshold of 1. PCA with hierarchical clustering of max-normalized trajectories of the 1000 most abundant clonotypes was used as exploratory dynamics analysis. The CD4 or CD8 phenotype of responding clones was assigned using the separately sequenced CD4+ and CD8+ repertoires. TCRdb redid the processing of the public reads, applying fastp at Q25 and MiXCR, and retained in-frame beta chains. Every distinct CDR3 protein forms one entry, paired with its most common genes and DNA. Clone size and V and J calls follow TCRdb, not the original study. Here the sample has 350,000 to 500,000 distinct CDR3 sequences; approximately 18% occur a single time. 20% to 25% of the sample lies in the top ten.

At the junction V is shortened by 8 bases and J by 1 base, with 9 bases in between. CDR1 and CDR2, looked up from the germline V gene, are KGHDR and SFDVKD. Including the terminal cysteine and phenylalanine, the CDR3 comprises 13 residues. Only CDR3 DNA remains: 39 bases, in frame from the first base. This clonotype was found once. The clone's antigen remains unknown. No clone much larger than this one lies a single base away; base qualities are absent. A lone read is weak support. Ficoll-Paque density gradient centrifugation was the method used to isolate PBMCs. The clonotype comes from a man younger than 30 who had mild COVID-19 (a few samples of this study predate the infection). The sample titles of this study are shuffled in the database, so cell type and time point are left out; the donor was told from shared clones. Recombination linked TRBV24-1 to TRBJ2-3, with the D segment identity uncertain. The sequenced sample consisted of PBMCs or a T cell subset sorted from them (not recorded which). In nucleotide form, the sequence is TGTGCCACCATGCGACGGGGCACAGATACGCAGTATTTT. This gives the protein CATMRRGTDTQYF.